Listed below are T cell receptor beta chains from one sample, sequenced in a study of blood T cell repertoires in COVID-19. The method was immunoSEQ multiplex PCR; TCRdb's version includes in-frame clones alone and lacks a portion of them. Of 70,000 to 95,000 clones in the sample, approximately 80% were seen once. Sample: peripheral blood. The receptors originated from a human donor in a cohort sampled during active COVID-19. Each CDR3 is given with its conserved first and last residue. D genes are given only for firm matches. Clone size, where shown, is once, few, many, or a class for clones that have expanded.

V gene	D gene	clone size	J gene	CDR3 protein	CDR3 DNA
TRBV5-1	TRBD1	once	TRBJ1-6	CASTTGTGGSSPLHF	TGCGCCAGCACCACAGGGACAGGGGGAAGTTCACCCCTCCACTTT
TRBV18	-	-	TRBJ1-1	CASSPEQVTEAFF	TGTGCCAGCTCACCAGAACAGGTCACTGAAGCTTTCTTT
TRBV5-5	-	-	TRBJ1-2	CASLKRGSNYGYTF	TGTGCCAGCCTCAAGCGGGGGTCTAACTATGGCTACACCTTC
TRBV9	-	-	TRBJ2-2	CASSVDTGWDTGELFF	TGTGCCAGCAGCGTAGACACAGGGTGGGACACCGGGGAGCTGTTTTTT
TRBV5-4	-	-	TRBJ1-1	CASSSPGRNTEAFF	TGTGCCAGCAGCTCCCCGGGAAGAAACACTGAAGCTTTCTTT
TRBV2	-	-	TRBJ2-2	CASTPGRMNTGELFF	TGTGCCAGCACCCCCGGCAGGATGAACACCGGGGAGCTGTTTTTT
TRBV30	-	-	TRBJ2-3	CAWSQGFVDTQYF	TGTGCCTGGAGCCAGGGGTTCGTCGATACGCAGTATTTT
TRBV6-5	TRBD1	-	TRBJ1-4	CASKNGQAVNEKLFF	TGTGCCAGCAAAAACGGACAGGCGGTTAATGAAAAACTGTTTTTT
TRBV19	TRBD2	-	TRBJ2-1	CASSITYRTSSNEQFF	TGTGCCAGTAGTATAACCTACCGGACTAGCAGCAATGAGCAGTTCTTC
TRBV11-2	TRBD1	-	TRBJ2-2	CASSRLQGKGTGELFF	TGTGCCAGCAGTCGACTACAGGGGAAGGGCACCGGGGAGCTGTTTTTT
TRBV27	-	-	TRBJ2-5	CASPGARGVETQYF	TGTGCCAGCCCGGGCGCGCGGGGCGTAGAGACCCAGTACTTC
TRBV5-1	TRBD1	-	TRBJ2-5	CASSLGGTGPQETQYF	TGCGCCAGCAGCTTGGGAGGGACAGGGCCCCAAGAGACCCAGTACTTC
TRBV28	TRBD1	-	TRBJ2-5	CASSLYRPRGETQYF	TGTGCCAGCAGTTTATACCGCCCCAGGGGGGAGACCCAGTACTTC
TRBV2	-	-	TRBJ2-7	CASRADRSSYEQYF	TGTGCCAGCAGGGCAGATCGAAGCTCCTACGAGCAGTACTTC
TRBV28	TRBD1	-	TRBJ2-2	CASSFVGQGRPGELFF	TGTGCCAGCAGTTTCGTCGGACAGGGTCGTCCCGGGGAGCTGTTTTTT
TRBV5-1	-	-	TRBJ2-1	CASSFLQGGEQFF	TGCGCCAGCAGCTTCTTACAGGGCGGTGAGCAGTTCTTC
TRBV3-1/TRBV3-2	-	-	TRBJ2-7	CASSRNTWGPGIEQYF	TGTGCCAGCAGCCGAAATACGTGGGGGCCGGGGATCGAGCAGTACTTC
TRBV9	-	-	TRBJ1-2	CASSATGSSGYTF	TGTGCCAGCAGCGCTACAGGGTCGTCGGGCTACACCTTC
TRBV4-1	-	-	TRBJ1-3	CASSQERGLAGNTIYF	TGCGCCAGCAGCCAAGAACGGGGTCTGGCTGGAAACACCATATATTTT
TRBV27	TRBD1	-	TRBJ1-2	CASRSAGQTNYGYTF	TGTGCCAGCAGATCCGCGGGACAGACCAACTATGGCTACACCTTC
TRBV19	-	-	TRBJ1-6	CASSPQGAGVNSPLHF	TGTGCCAGTAGCCCCCAAGGGGCAGGGGTCAATTCACCCCTCCACTTT
TRBV19	-	-	TRBJ1-1	CASSRGGYTNTEAFF	TGTGCCAGTAGTAGGGGAGGGTATACGAACACTGAAGCTTTCTTT
TRBV7-9	-	-	TRBJ1-6	CASSLSSGSYNSPLHF	TGTGCCAGCAGCTTAAGTTCGGGATCCTATAATTCACCCCTCCACTTT
TRBV28	-	-	TRBJ1-1	CASSFPQGMNTEAFF	TGTGCCAGCAGTTTCCCCCAGGGCATGAACACTGAAGCTTTCTTT
TRBV5-1	TRBD2	-	TRBJ2-3	CASSLSGRADTQYF	TGCGCCAGCAGCTTGAGCGGGAGGGCCGATACGCAGTATTTT
TRBV19	TRBD2	-	TRBJ2-1	CASSITSGVNEQFF	TGTGCCAGTAGTATAACTAGCGGGGTCAATGAGCAGTTCTTC
TRBV10-3	-	-	TRBJ2-1	CAISEHRGGIGYNEQFF	TGTGCCATCAGTGAACACAGGGGGGGGATTGGATACAATGAGCAGTTCTTC
TRBV15	-	-	TRBJ1-1	CATSRAPTDTEAFF	TGTGCCACCAGCAGAGCCCCGACAGACACTGAAGCTTTCTTT
TRBV27	-	-	TRBJ2-7	CASSPLGGPAYEQYF	TGTGCCAGCAGCCCACTAGGTGGACCTGCCTACGAGCAGTACTTC
TRBV3-1/TRBV3-2	TRBD1	few	TRBJ2-5	CASSSDRGPQETQYF	TGTGCCAGCAGCTCCGATAGGGGGCCCCAAGAGACCCAGTACTTC
TRBV3-1/TRBV3-2	TRBD1	-	TRBJ1-2	CASSRSPGQGLYGYTF	TGTGCCAGCAGCCGGTCCCCGGGACAGGGCCTCTATGGCTACACCTTC
TRBV2	TRBD1	-	TRBJ2-7	CASRGTGHYEQYF	TGTGCCAGCAGAGGGACAGGTCACTACGAGCAGTACTTC
TRBV7-3	TRBD2	-	TRBJ2-3	CASSPTVLAGGKDTQYF	TGTGCCAGCAGCCCCACGGTACTAGCGGGGGGCAAAGATACGCAGTATTTT
TRBV12-3/TRBV12-4	-	-	TRBJ2-5	CASSSGGETQYF	TGTGCCAGCAGCTCGGGTGGGGAGACCCAGTACTTC
TRBV2	-	-	TRBJ2-7	CASSTVYEQYF	TGTGCCAGCAGTACTGTATACGAGCAGTACTTC
TRBV3-1/TRBV3-2	-	once	TRBJ1-3	CASSQGLGQRSGNTIYF	TGTGCCAGCAGCCAAGGCTTAGGACAGCGCTCTGGAAACACCATATATTTT
TRBV13	-	-	TRBJ2-1	CASSLGGGARGEQFF	TGTGCCAGCAGCTTAGGAGGGGGGGCTAGAGGCGAGCAGTTCTTC
TRBV30	TRBD1	-	TRBJ1-1	CAWSVQSGGSKAFF	TGTGCCTGGAGTGTACAATCAGGGGGAAGCAAAGCTTTCTTT
TRBV5-1	TRBD1	-	TRBJ1-1	CASSYDRTGGTEAFF	TGCGCCAGCAGCTACGATCGGACAGGGGGAACTGAAGCTTTCTTT
TRBV24-1	-	-	TRBJ1-3	CAKWGRVLLSLLYSGNTIYF	TGTGCCAAATGGGGCAGGGTACTTCTCTCCCTACTTTACTCTGGAAACACCATATATTTT
TRBV6-5	TRBD1	-	TRBJ2-5	CASSYSGQGEETQYF	TGTGCCAGCAGTTACTCGGGACAGGGGGAAGAGACCCAGTACTTC
TRBV19	-	many	TRBJ1-5	CASSAIFDGGADQPQHF	TGTGCCAGTAGTGCCATTTTTGATGGGGGCGCGGATCAGCCCCAGCATTTT
TRBV5-1	-	-	TRBJ2-1	CASSLEEGAGYNEQFF	TGCGCCAGCAGCTTGGAAGAGGGAGCAGGATACAATGAGCAGTTCTTC
TRBV11-1	TRBD2	-	TRBJ2-1	CASSTTSGGFYNEQFF	TGTGCCAGCAGCACAACTAGCGGGGGGTTCTACAATGAGCAGTTCTTC
TRBV2	TRBD2	-	TRBJ2-1	CAIAGSGRKFF	TGTGCCATTGCGGGGAGCGGGAGAAAGTTCTTC
TRBV4-1	-	-	TRBJ2-7	CASSQDGRGPYEQYF	TGCGCCAGCAGCCAAGATGGCAGGGGACCCTACGAGCAGTACTTC
TRBV6-6	-	few	TRBJ2-4	CATASGGLAKNIQYF	TGTGCCACGGCTTCGGGGGGCCTAGCCAAAAACATTCAGTACTTC
TRBV18	-	-	TRBJ2-2	CASSPRTENTGELFF	TGTGCCAGCTCACCGCGGACTGAGAACACCGGGGAGCTGTTTTTT
TRBV6-6	TRBD2	-	TRBJ2-2	CASSYRGGTGELFF	TGTGCCAGCAGTTACAGGGGAGGGACCGGGGAGCTGTTTTTT
TRBV2	-	-	TRBJ1-3	CASGPQGSGNTIYF	TGTGCCAGCGGCCCCCAGGGAAGTGGAAACACCATATATTTT
TRBV6-5	TRBD2	-	TRBJ2-7	CASSYISGTTYEQYF	TGTGCCAGCAGTTACATTAGCGGGACCACCTACGAGCAGTACTTC
TRBV19	-	few	TRBJ2-3	CASSIDLIGRDTQYF	TGTGCCAGTAGTATAGACCTGATCGGCAGGGATACGCAGTATTTT
TRBV2	TRBD2	-	TRBJ2-1	CASTLGLAGASKQFF	TGTGCCAGCACCCTGGGACTAGCGGGGGCCTCCAAGCAGTTCTTC